This TCR beta chain was documented in a study of human T cells and chemical hapten exposure (dated by TCRdb to about 2021). Describing the broader study: For sensitization, 2% DPC in acetone was applied to a 2 cm by 2 cm area of upper inner arm skin. Alopecia areata with under or over 50% scalp involvement, alopecia totalis and alopecia universalis were represented in the patient cohort, which was mostly female. Libraries were pooled for sequencing, and variation in per-sample TCR yields was attributed mainly to small differences in library volumes within the pool. Patient blood was sampled pre-sensitization (week 0) and at 2, 6 and about 24 weeks after DPC sensitization. Throughout the approximately 24-week study period, patients were also given weekly therapeutic DPC doses on the scalp. Patch tests used Finn chambers with 0.01% DPC on the upper back, scored after 6 days by International Contact Dermatitis Research Group standards. This study followed changes in the peripheral blood TCR repertoire in vivo during primary and secondary sensitization of alopecia patients to the hapten diphenylcyclopropenone (DPC). For TCR sequencing, blood came from twenty-nine alopecia patients at anywhere from one to four time points (pre-sensitization, 2, 6 and 24 weeks). The full study reports these points: Because every patient had alopecia, a presumed autoimmune disease, the patients' immune response might differ from that of healthy individuals. Compared with pre-sensitization or healthy control sets, expanded TCRs formed significantly more large CDR3 similarity clusters, which is consistent with antigen-driven responses. After repeated subsampling, changes were observed in the strength of the expansion versus patch-test correlation and in the threshold at which the correlation became significant. Patch test score correlated positively with the number of PT1 expanded TCRs, reaching significance at thresholds 8, 16 and 32 but not at 4. DPC sensitization did not change how many TCRs were above 1 in 1000 frequency, and no evidence was found of alterations in global repertoire structure.

The CDR3 runs 15 residues from the cysteine to the phenylalanine. The kept DNA is CDR3 alone, 45 bases in frame from the first base. CDR1 DFQATT and CDR2 SNEGSKA are derived from the germline V gene (reference sequence). The junction shows trimming of 5 bases on V and 1 base on J, and the gene matches do not reach 8 bases of it. Concerning this clonotype: The antigen it binds to is not known. No much larger clone exists at a distance of one base, and base qualities are not known.

Per the publication, the time point label means: patch test 1, 2 weeks after DPC sensitization. The treatment or condition label on this specimen signifies: therapeutic diphenylcyclopropenone sensitization with weekly scalp DPC. Blood at each patch-test visit was drawn before the patch test was applied. Eligible patients were aged 18 to 70, diagnosed with alopecia, deemed suitable for DPC therapy, and excluded if pregnant. Total RNA was extracted from unfractionated whole blood collected in Tempus Blood RNA tubes. Library creation used RACE. The reads were generated on a NextSeq 500. During library preparation, unique molecular identifiers were attached to individual cDNA molecules so that TCRs could be counted quantitatively and reproducibly. Both TCR alpha and TCR beta chains were sequenced from each blood RNA sample. The study's own analysis went as follows. The median number of TCRs per sample was some 100,000, ranging from 23,224 to 690,600. The Decombinator software suite was used to annotate the V, J and CDR3 of the TCR reads. For PS versus PT1 abundance plots, all samples were subsampled to the same number of TCRs (28,000). TCRs were defined as expanded if absent before sensitization and observed at least eight times at the 2-week time point. Clones were called with MiXCR by TCRdb after fastp trimmed the public reads at Q25, and only in-frame beta chains were retained. CDR3 protein sequences are deduplicated, and each keeps its most common genes and DNA. TCRdb's processing, not the authors', yielded these V and J calls. Here the sample has about 69,000 distinct CDR3 sequences; 25% to 40% occur a single time. In total, the top ten clones hold roughly 10% of the sample.

The TCR originated in a man in his forties or fifties with alopecia areata. Some clones in this sample may be carry-over from other donors' samples. The sequence joins TRBV20-1 to TRBJ2-1; TRBD2 lines up with 7 middle nucleotides. Sequencing used whole blood, obtained in connection with sensitization to the hapten diphenylcyclopropenone (DPC). At the DNA level, the sequence is TGCAGTGCTCCCCGACTCGGGGGGTCCTACAATGAGCAGTTCTTC. Its protein product is CSAPRLGGSYNEQFF.